These 24 T cell receptor beta chains share one sample of origin, sequenced in a study of regulatory T cells in long-lasting Graves disease. Regarding time point: newly diagnosed GD, antithyroid drugs for less than 3 months. RNA extracted from PBMCs served as the sequencing template. Construction of the TCR beta libraries employed iRepertoire HTBI primers in conjunction with Arm-PCR of CDR3 regions. Via MiXCR, TCRdb re-called the multiplex PCR reads, giving one row per CDR3 protein. The sample has roughly 350,000 distinct CDR3 sequences; about a sixth are singletons. The sample was also reused in another study, on T cells in Graves' hyperthyroidism and ophthalmopathy.

Material: peripheral blood mononuclear cells (PBMCs), obtained at new diagnosis, from a patient treated with antithyroid drugs. These receptors all come from a middle-aged man with Graves disease.

This clonotype has only a few counts. This clone may be a read error of a much larger clone one base away. The chain links TRBV12-3 or TRBV12-4 to TRBJ2-1, with 9 positions matching TRBD2. The CDR3 runs 16 residues. V was clipped by 8 bases and J by 9 bases; unmatched bases: 17. This CDR3 reads CASGQDAAGGLFEQFF. Written as DNA, the CDR3 is TGTGCCAGCGGCCAAGATGCGGCGGGGGGGCTCTTTGAGCAGTTCTTC.

This clonotype was counted at least ten times. The rearrangement links TRBV27 to TRBJ2-2; 11 nucleotides align to TRBD2. V lost 5 bases to trimming and J lost 4 bases; unmatched junction nucleotides: 3. CDR3 length: 15 residues. Germline CDR1 reads MNHEY; CDR2 reads SMNVEV (reference sequence). CDR3 sequence reads: CASSRLAGSTGELFF. The CDR3 nucleotides are TGTGCCAGCAGTAGACTAGCGGGGAGCACCGGGGAGCTGTTTTTT.

Of note for this clonotype: A much larger clone lies one base from this, so it may be a read error. This chain links TRBV6-1 with TRBJ2-1; the match to TRBD1 covers 7 bases. Germline V gene data show CDR1 as MNHNS and CDR2 as SASEGT. The CDR3 has 14 residues. With V trimmed by 1 base and J by 10 bases, 7 bases remained unmatched. The CDR3 protein is CASSEGTGVSEQFF. In DNA form, the CDR3 reads TGTGCCAGCAGTGAAGGGACAGGTGTGAGCGAGCAGTTCTTC.

This clonotype was recorded many times. The chain is built from TRBV20-1 and TRBJ1-5, with D tentatively TRBD1 (6 bases). Germline V CDR1 and CDR2: DFQATT, SNEGSKA (reference sequence). V was pared by 6 bases and J by 4 bases, with 10 bases between. The CDR3 totals 12 residues. This chain's CDR3 is CSATTGNQPQHF. In nucleotides, the CDR3 is TGCAGTGCGACTACAGGGAATCAGCCCCAGCATTTT.

This clonotype was observed a handful of times. V and J are TRBV5-8 and TRBJ1-1, with D possibly TRBD1 on 6 matching bases. V lost 5 bases and J 7 bases, leaving 18 bases between the germline ends. The CDR3 sequence is 14 residues long. Germline CDR1 SGHTS, CDR2 YDEGEE. For the CDR3, the DNA is TGTGCCAGCAGTTTTTTACAGGGAGGGAATGAAGCTTTCTTT. Protein sequence: CASSFLQGGNEAFF. The full variable domain, with the rest looked up from reference TRBV5-8 and TRBJ1-1, is EAGVTQSPTHLIKTRGQQATLRCSPISGHTSVYWYQQALGLGLQFLLWYDEGEERNRGNFPPRFSGRQFPNYSSELNVNALELEDSALYLCASSFLQGGNEAFFGQGTRLTVV.

The sample holds many counts of this clonotype. The chain is built from TRBV2 and TRBJ2-3; no clear D gene. Germline CDR1 is SNHLY and CDR2 is FYNNEI. Trimming took off 3 bases at V and 6 bases at J, with 13 bases between the two ends. The CDR3 sequence is 14 residues long. CDR3 DNA: TGTGCCAGCAGTGAGGCAATACCTGGGGATACGCAGTATTTT. It codes for CASSEAIPGDTQYF.

This clonotype was counted ten times or more. The CDR3 nucleotides read TGTGCCAGCAGCGTCCAAATGGGAGAGACCCAGTACTTC. It yields the protein CASSVQMGETQYF. The V call is TRBV7-3, the J call TRBJ2-5, with no clear D. The CDR3 consists of 13 residues. CDR1 and CDR2 (germline): SGHTA, FQGTGA. V was clipped by 5 bases and J by 4 bases, with 11 bases between them. Full variable domain (outside the CDR3, taken from reference TRBV7-3 and TRBJ2-5): GAGVSQTPSNKVTEKGKYVELRCDPISGHTALYWYRQSLGQGPEFLIYFQGTGAADDSGLPNDRFFAVRPEGSVSTLKIQRTERGDSAVYLCASSVQMGETQYFGPGTRLLVL.

This clonotype came up many times. This chain connects TRBV28 to TRBJ2-7; unclear D gene. The CDR3 loop spans 11 amino acids. The V end lost 6 bases, the J end lost 0 bases, and 3 bases lay between the germline ends. The germline V gene encodes CDR1 MDHEN and CDR2 SYDVKM. This CDR3 reads CASRRSYEQYF. The CDR3, as DNA: TGTGCCAGCAGGCGCTCCTACGAGCAGTACTTC.

This clonotype was counted only a few times. This could be a read error, since a much larger clone is one nucleotide away. The chain joins TRBV20-1 to TRBJ2-5; the D gene is possibly TRBD2 (6 bases). Germline-derived CDR1 and CDR2 are DFQATT and SNEGSKA (reference sequence). CDR3 size: 15 residues. In DNA form, the CDR3 reads TGCAGTGCCCGATCCCGGGCAGGGAGGCAAGAGGCCCAGTACTTC. The encoded protein is CSARSRAGRQEAQYF.

This clonotype was detected many times. As DNA, the CDR3 is TGCGCCAGCAGCTACAGGCAGGGAGCGGATGGCTACACCTTC. The encoded protein is CASSYRQGADGYTF. This chain joins TRBV5-1 and TRBJ1-2, with a weak D call TRBD1 (5 bases). The V and J ends lost 3 bases and 6 bases respectively, with 15 bases between them. The CDR3 is 14 amino acids. Germline loops: CDR1 SGHRS, CDR2 YFSETQ.

The table lists this clonotype with many counts. The rearrangement links TRBV4-1 to TRBJ1-4; D is ambiguous. The CDR3 is made up of 15 amino acids. Between the trimmed V and J ends, which lost 4 bases and 8 bases, there was a span of 17 bases. Germline V CDR1 and CDR2: MGHRA, YSYEKL. The CDR3 sequence: CASSPQPQRDEKLFF. CDR3 nucleotide sequence: TGCGCCAGCAGCCCACAACCGCAGAGAGACGAAAAACTGTTTTTT.

This clonotype was seen ten or more times. The chain is built from TRBV6-1 and TRBJ1-2, with TRBD1 matching over 8 bases. Germline V gene lookup returns CDR1 MNHNS and CDR2 SASEGT. V shed 6 bases, J shed 7 bases, and the junction held 7 bases outside the gene matches. The CDR3 has 13 residues. CDR3 in DNA: TGTGCCAGCAGCCCCAGGGGGCAGGGTGGCTACACCTTC. It translates to CASSPRGQGGYTF.

In its sample, this clonotype was seen many times. One junction end does not reproduce the germline sequence, and a read error may be involved. The CDR3 sequence: CASSVAGTGVMETQYF. The CDR3 DNA reads as TGTGCCAGCAGCGTAGCCGGGACAGGGGTAATGGAGACCCAGTACTTC. The chain couples TRBV7-2 to TRBJ2-5, with 10 bases aligning to TRBD1. There are 16 residues in the CDR3. CDR1 SGHTA and CDR2 FQGNSA come from the germline V gene.

V is TRBV4-2 and J is TRBJ2-1; 8 bases agree with TRBD2. Germline trimming cut 1 base from V and 8 bases from J; bases unmatched to any gene: 10. Germline V CDR1 and CDR2: LGHNA, YNFKEQ. CDR3 size: 16 residues. The CDR3 spells CASSQGLAGPGDEQFF. DNA of the CDR3: TGTGCCAGCAGCCAAGGTCTAGCGGGCCCGGGGGATGAGCAGTTCTTC.

At least ten counts were recorded for this clonotype. This chain links TRBV20-1 with TRBJ2-6, with D maybe TRBD2 (6 bases). Germline V gene lookup returns CDR1 DFQATT and CDR2 SNEGSKA (reference sequence). With 6 bases removed from V and 2 bases from J, the gap between germline ends came to 11 bases. CDR3 length: 14 amino acids. The CDR3 region is CSARGIPGANVLTF. The CDR3, as DNA: TGCAGTGCCCGGGGGATTCCTGGGGCCAACGTCCTGACTTTC.

The gene calls are TRBV4-2 and TRBJ2-5; the D gene is possibly TRBD1 (5 bases). Germline lookup yields CDR1 LGHNA and CDR2 YNFKEQ. The ends were cut back, 8 bases at V and 1 base at J, with 14 bases in the middle. CDR3 length equals 14 residues. In DNA form, the CDR3 reads TGTGCCAGCGGCCCCCAGGGCAGCCAAGAGACCCAGTACTTC. This codes for CASGPQGSQETQYF.

The chain couples TRBV18 to TRBJ2-3; 11 bases agree with TRBD1. Losses at the gene ends were 4 bases for V and 9 bases for J; bases not matched to a gene: 9. The germline gives CDR1 KGHSH, CDR2 LQKENI. The CDR3 covers 15 residues. The CDR3 bases are TGTGCCAGCTCACGAACCGGGACAGGGGGTCGAACGCAGTATTTT. This codes for CASSRTGTGGRTQYF.

This clonotype was observed at least ten times. The chain links TRBV3-1 to TRBJ2-7; a weak D match, TRBD1 (5 bases). This CDR3 has 15 residues. V gave up 3 bases and J gave up 1 base, with 13 bases separating them. Germline values: CDR1 LGHDT, CDR2 YNNKEL (reference sequence). CDR3 region: CASSQDLRESYEQYF. For the CDR3, the DNA is TGTGCCAGCAGCCAGGACCTCAGGGAATCCTACGAGCAGTACTTC.

With regard to this clonotype: A read error is possible here, since a much larger clone lies one base away. The chain joins TRBV9 to TRBJ2-3; D gene ambiguous. The CDR3 runs 12 residues. The germline gives CDR1 SGDLS, CDR2 YYNGEE. With 3 bases removed from V and 2 bases from J, the gap between germline ends came to 4 bases. For the CDR3, the DNA is TGTGCCAGCAGCGGATACACAGATACGCAGTATTTT. Translation: CASSGYTDTQYF.

There are many counts of this clonotype. This sequence joins TRBV6-2 or TRBV6-3 and TRBJ2-7, with unresolved D. Looked up from germline, CDR1 is MNHEY and CDR2 is SVGEGT. Deletions cut 4 bases from V and 3 bases from J, with 10 bases between. The CDR3 contains 13 residues. CDR3 sequence reads: CASSLRENYEQYF. For the CDR3, the DNA is TGTGCCAGCAGTTTAAGGGAAAACTACGAGCAGTACTTC.

This clonotype came up many times. The V gene is TRBV28, the J gene TRBJ1-4; 8 bases are shared with TRBD1. J was trimmed by 3 bases and V by 4 bases; bases with no gene match: 4. The CDR3 extends over 15 amino acids. Germline values: CDR1 MDHEN, CDR2 SYDVKM. The CDR3 nucleotides are TGTGCCAGCAGTTCATCAGGGGGCCCTAATGAAAAACTGTTTTTT. Its protein is CASSSSGGPNEKLFF.

The table lists this clonotype with many counts. The chain employs TRBV5-1 and TRBJ2-1; TRBD1 agrees at 10 bases. This CDR3 has 16 amino acids. From germline, CDR1 is SGHRS and CDR2 YFSETQ. The V gene end was trimmed by 1 base and the J gene end by 7 bases; junction bases not matched to a gene: 8. CDR3 coding DNA: TGCGCCAGCAGCTTGAATCCAGGGACAGGGGAGAATGAGCAGTTCTTC. This translates into CASSLNPGTGENEQFF.

This clonotype was found many times. The V gene is TRBV18, the J gene TRBJ2-4, with D possibly being TRBD2 (6 bases). V was pared by 2 bases and J by 8 bases, with 10 bases between. The length of the CDR3 is 13 residues. Germline V CDR1 and CDR2: KGHSH, LQKENI. The CDR3 reads CASSPNGGYIQYF. For the CDR3, the DNA is TGTGCCAGCTCACCAAACGGGGGATACATTCAGTACTTC.

This clonotype occurred many times. The genes are TRBV7-8 and TRBJ2-2; the D gene is possibly TRBD1 (5 bases). This CDR3 contains 16 residues. The V end was cut by 4 bases, the J end by 5 bases, with 17 bases between. Germline V CDR1 and CDR2: SGHVS, FQNEAQ. CDR3 in DNA: TGTGCCAGCAGCTCTCGACAGACGCGACAAACCGGGGAGCTGTTTTTT. Residues: CASSSRQTRQTGELFF.